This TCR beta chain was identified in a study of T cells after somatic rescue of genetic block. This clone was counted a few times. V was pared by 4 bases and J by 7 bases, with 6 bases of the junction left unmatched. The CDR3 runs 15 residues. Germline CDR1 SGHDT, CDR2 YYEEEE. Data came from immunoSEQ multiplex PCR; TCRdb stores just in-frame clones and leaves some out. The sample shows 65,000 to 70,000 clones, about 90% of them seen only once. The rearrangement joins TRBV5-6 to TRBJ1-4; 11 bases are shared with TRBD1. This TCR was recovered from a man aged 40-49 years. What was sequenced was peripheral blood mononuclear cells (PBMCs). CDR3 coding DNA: TGTGCCAGCAGCCCAGGGACAGGGGGAGGTGAAAAACTGTTTTTT. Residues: CASSPGTGGGEKLFF.